These 31 T cell receptor beta chains were all obtained from the same sample, sequenced in a study of human T cells and chemical hapten exposure. Time point reported: patch test 2, 6 weeks after DPC sensitization. As to treatment: therapeutic diphenylcyclopropenone sensitization with weekly scalp DPC. A single record per CDR3 protein comes from TCRdb applying MiXCR to the RACE reads. The repertoire holds over 70,000 distinct CDR3 sequences, with roughly 12% as singletons. The material sequenced was whole blood, taken in connection with sensitization to the hapten diphenylcyclopropenone (DPC). All receptors derive from a man in his late teens or twenties with alopecia areata. Some clones in this sample may be carry-over from other donors' samples.

This clonotype was seen a few times. The CDR3 spells CSVASDWTGFGTEAFF. Written as DNA, the CDR3 is TGCAGCGTTGCTTCCGATTGGACAGGGTTCGGCACTGAAGCTTTCTTT. V gene TRBV29-1 combines with J gene TRBJ1-1; 8 bases match TRBD1. The CDR3 length is 16 residues. With 4 bases clipped from V and 4 bases from J, the junction kept 14 bases outside the gene matches. CDR1 is SQVTM, CDR2 ANQGSEA, per germline.

This rearrangement joins TRBV29-1 to TRBJ2-1; TRBD2 matches at 10 bases. Germline CDR1 and CDR2: SQVTM and ANQGSEA. This CDR3 is 14 amino acids long. The V segment lost 5 bases and the J segment 9 bases; nucleotides outside the gene matches: 10. The CDR3 loop reads CSVFGTSDVTEQFF. As DNA, the CDR3 is TGCAGCGTTTTCGGGACTAGCGATGTCACTGAGCAGTTCTTC.

This clonotype was seen at least ten times. V gene TRBV6-2 or TRBV6-3 combines with J gene TRBJ2-7, with a tentative D call TRBD2 (6 bases). Trimming cost V 3 bases and J 3 bases, with 12 bases left between them. The CDR3 has 14 residues. Germline CDR1 and CDR2: MNHEY and SVGEGT. The DNA for the CDR3 is TGTGCCAGCAGTTATTCGGGACTCAGCTACGAGCAGTACTTC. It encodes CASSYSGLSYEQYF.

This clonotype has at least ten counts. The V gene is TRBV20-1, the J gene TRBJ1-6, with no clear D. The CDR3 loop spans 15 amino acids. Germline V gene lookup returns CDR1 DFQATT and CDR2 SNEGSKA (reference sequence). V shed 3 bases and J shed 8 bases, with 17 bases lying between them. The CDR3 sequence is CSARTARSVYSPLHF. DNA of the CDR3: TGCAGTGCTAGGACCGCCCGGAGTGTTTATTCACCCCTCCACTTT.

In this sample, this clonotype is medium-sized. This sequence joins TRBV7-3 and TRBJ2-1; TRBD2 matches 12 bases. Germline V gene sequence: CDR1 SGHTA, CDR2 FQGTGA. The trim removed 2 bases at V and 6 bases at J, leaving 5 bases unmatched. There are 16 residues in the CDR3. CDR3 nucleotides: TGTGCCAGCAGCTTAGCCGCTAGCGGGGGGGCCAATGAGCAGTTCTTC. This sequence encodes CASSLAASGGANEQFF.

The sample holds a few counts of this clonotype. This chain connects TRBV29-1 to TRBJ1-2, with 8 nucleotides matching TRBD1. V lost 7 bases to trimming and J lost 4 bases; unmatched junction nucleotides: 8. This CDR3 comprises 13 residues. Germline V gives CDR1 SQVTM, CDR2 ANQGSEA. The CDR3 loop reads CSAPTGTGYGYTF. The CDR3 DNA is TGCAGCGCTCCCACCGGGACAGGCTATGGCTACACCTTC.

This clonotype was seen repeatedly, ten times or more. This chain joins TRBV28 and TRBJ1-5; D might be TRBD1 (5 bases). The CDR3 runs to 15 residues. V lost 2 bases to trimming and J lost 3 bases, with 11 bases between them. In germline, CDR1 is MDHEN, CDR2 SYDVKM. In DNA, the CDR3 is TGTGCCAGCAGTTTAACCCGGGGGGTCAATCAGCCCCAGCATTTT. It translates to CASSLTRGVNQPQHF.

The CDR3 reads CASSLAPRDRGSNEQFF. The CDR3 bases are TGTGCCAGCAGCTTAGCTCCCCGGGACAGGGGATCGAATGAGCAGTTCTTC. This chain uses TRBV7-2 with TRBJ2-1, with 10 bases that match TRBD1. Germline CDR1 reads SGHTA; CDR2 reads FQGNSA. The CDR3 runs to 17 residues. V trimming: 0 bases; J trimming: 7 bases; junction bases outside the gene matches: 9.

In its sample, this clonotype was seen a few times. The chain links TRBV20-1 to TRBJ2-5; D call uncertain. Germline V gene data show CDR1 as DFQATT and CDR2 as SNEGSKA (reference sequence). Trimming took 3 bases from V and 9 from J, leaving 8 bases between them. This CDR3 contains 10 residues. CDR3 sequence (DNA): TGCAGTGCTAGTTTGTCGGCCCAGTACTTC. This codes for CSASLSAQYF.

This clonotype was detected many times. The chain employs TRBV5-1 and TRBJ2-2, with TRBD1 identical over 7 bases. Germline V lookup: CDR1 SGHRS, CDR2 YFSETQ. Trimming at V came to 2 bases and at J to 0 bases, leaving 7 bases not matched to a gene. The CDR3 runs 17 residues. CDR3 loop: CASSFPRDRTNTGELFF. The CDR3 DNA reads TGCGCCAGCAGCTTCCCCCGGGACAGAACGAACACCGGGGAGCTGTTTTTT.

This clonotype was counted only a few times. V and J are TRBV20-1 and TRBJ2-7; no clear D. Germline V gives CDR1 DFQATT, CDR2 SNEGSKA (reference sequence). The CDR3 is made up of 13 amino acids. Trimming removed 3 bases at V and 2 bases at J, with 11 bases between. CDR3 coding DNA: TGCAGTGCTAGCGGTCAGCCAACCTACGAGCAGTACGTC. It codes for CSASGQPTYEQYV.

Only a few counts were recorded for this clonotype. V usage is TRBV28 and J usage is TRBJ2-1, with no clear D. Between the trimmed V and J ends, which lost 6 bases and 9 bases, there was a span of 9 bases. CDR1 and CDR2 from the germline V gene are MDHEN and SYDVKM. The CDR3 has 11 residues. The CDR3 DNA reads as TGTGCCAGCAGACACTACGGTGAGCAGTTCTTC. Amino acid sequence: CASRHYGEQFF.

The chain carries TRBV6-1 and TRBJ1-6; a weak D match, TRBD1 (6 bases). The germline gives CDR1 MNHNS, CDR2 SASEGT. Trimming took 0 bases from V and 13 from J, leaving 16 bases between them. There are 15 residues in the CDR3. CDR3 amino acids: CASSEARGRVFPLHF. CDR3 in DNA: TGTGCCAGCAGTGAAGCCCGGGGGCGCGTGTTCCCCCTCCACTTT.

The chain joins TRBV6-2 or TRBV6-3 to TRBJ2-5; 7 bases line up with TRBD1. This CDR3 is built from 12 residues. J gave up 5 bases and V 7 bases, and 4 bases lay outside the gene matches. The germline gives CDR1 MNHEY, CDR2 SVGEGT. CDR3 in amino acids: CASKGAGETQYF. For the CDR3, the DNA is TGTGCCAGCAAGGGGGCCGGGGAGACCCAGTACTTC.

The sample holds a few counts of this clonotype. V usage is TRBV18 and J usage is TRBJ1-4, with D perhaps TRBD1 (5 bases). CDR3 length: 15 amino acids. Trimming cost V 2 bases and J 0 bases, with 7 bases left between them. Germline V gives CDR1 KGHSH, CDR2 LQKENI. The DNA for the CDR3 is TGTGCCAGCTCACCAACAGGACCAACTAATGAAAAACTGTTTTTT. Its protein product is CASSPTGPTNEKLFF.

Ten or more counts support this clonotype. This rearrangement joins TRBV10-2 to TRBJ2-7, with 8 nucleotides matching TRBD1. The trim removed 5 bases at V and 2 bases at J, leaving 14 bases unmatched. The CDR3 has 17 residues. CDR1 is WSHSY, CDR2 SAAADI, per germline. CDR3 sequence (DNA): TGCGCCAGCAGTTTACTAGGACAGGGAATTTTCCCCTACGAGCAGTACTTC. It yields the protein CASSLLGQGIFPYEQYF.

V usage is TRBV14 and J usage is TRBJ2-1; D perhaps matches TRBD2 (6 bases). Trimming pared 1 base from V and 2 bases from J, leaving 12 bases between. Germline V lookup: CDR1 SGHDN, CDR2 FVKESK. This CDR3 comprises 16 residues. In nucleotides, the CDR3 is TGTGCCAGCAGCCAAGCCGGGACTCGGACCTACAATGAGCAGTTCTTC. It specifies CASSQAGTRTYNEQFF.

This clonotype appeared many times. This chain joins TRBV18 and TRBJ2-2; unclear D gene. Germline lookup yields CDR1 KGHSH and CDR2 LQKENI. The CDR3 has 11 residues. V lost 1 base and J 9 bases, leaving 3 bases between the germline ends. DNA of the CDR3: TGTGCCAGCTCACCACAATGGGAGCTGTTTTTT. This sequence encodes CASSPQWELFF.

The table lists this clonotype with many counts. The chain joins TRBV11-2 to TRBJ2-1; TRBD2 matches 8 bases. Losses at the gene ends were 1 base for V and 4 bases for J; bases not matched to a gene: 3. The CDR3 spans 15 residues. In germline, CDR1 is SGHAT, CDR2 FQNNGV. CDR3 bases: TGTGCCAGCAGCTTAGTGAGCGGGGGATACAATGAGCAGTTCTTC. It yields the protein CASSLVSGGYNEQFF.

The genes are TRBV10-3 and TRBJ2-7, with TRBD2 matching over 9 bases. The V gene end was trimmed by 4 bases and the J gene end by 4 bases; junction bases not matched to a gene: 2. This CDR3 region has 13 residues. The germline CDR1 and CDR2 sequences are ENHRY and SYGVKD. CDR3 bases: TGTGCCATCAGTGTTGCGGGGGGGTACGAGCAGTACGTC. Residues: CAISVAGGYEQYV.

This chain links TRBV6-5 with TRBJ2-3, with D unclear. CDR1 is MNHEY, CDR2 SVGAGI, per germline. V was clipped by 6 bases and J by 2 bases, with 18 bases between them. CDR3 length: 16 amino acids. The CDR3 sequence is CASSLLFNEITDTQYF. The CDR3 DNA reads TGTGCCAGCAGCTTACTTTTTAACGAGATCACAGATACGCAGTATTTT.

This clonotype was seen repeatedly, ten times or more. The V gene is TRBV2, the J gene TRBJ1-2, with 7 bases lining up with TRBD1. V was clipped by 5 bases and J by 9 bases; unmatched bases: 9. The CDR3 covers 13 residues. Germline CDR1 reads SNHLY; CDR2 reads FYNNEI. The CDR3 DNA follows: TGTGCCAGCAGTCCTGACAGGGTGAATAGCTACACCTTC. Translating it yields CASSPDRVNSYTF.

This clonotype was counted at least ten times. The chain links TRBV5-6 to TRBJ1-1; TRBD1 might be the D (6 bases). The germline V and J ends were trimmed by 4 bases and 0 bases, with 10 bases remaining between them. Germline CDR1 is SGHDT and CDR2 is YYEEEE. The CDR3 is made up of 14 amino acids. CDR3 loop: CASSEAGVNTEAFF. The CDR3 nucleotides are TGTGCCAGCAGCGAGGCAGGGGTGAACACTGAAGCTTTCTTT. The variable domain in full, with the rest retrieved from reference TRBV5-6 and TRBJ1-1, is DAGVTQSPTHLIKTRGQQVTLRCSPKSGHDTVSWYQQALGQGPQFIFQYYEEEERQRGNFPDRFSGHQFPNYSSELNVNALLLGDSALYLCASSEAGVNTEAFFGQGTRLTVV.

This clonotype was counted ten times or more. This rearrangement joins TRBV18 to TRBJ1-5; tentative D call: TRBD1 (6 bases). The germline CDR1 and CDR2 sequences are KGHSH and LQKENI. CDR3 length equals 16 residues. The V gene lost 4 bases and the J gene lost 0 bases, with 13 bases spanning the gap. The CDR3 region has the DNA TGTGCCAGCTCACTCAGACAGGAAGGTAGCAATCAGCCCCAGCATTTT. It specifies CASSLRQEGSNQPQHF.

In its sample, this clonotype was seen many times. The rearrangement links TRBV10-2 to TRBJ1-4, with D possibly TRBD1 on 6 matching bases. In germline, CDR1 is WSHSY, CDR2 SAAADI. The CDR3 consists of 17 residues. Between the trimmed V and J ends, which lost 0 bases and 0 bases, there was a span of 11 bases. The CDR3 protein is CASSESRGPTTNEKLFF. CDR3 DNA sequence: TGCGCCAGCAGTGAGTCGCGGGGGCCAACAACTAATGAAAAACTGTTTTTT.

The rearrangement links TRBV20-1 to TRBJ1-6; D is unclear. Trimming stripped 1 base from V and 4 bases from J, with 14 bases between. This CDR3 region has 16 residues. The germline gives CDR1 DFQATT, CDR2 SNEGSKA (reference sequence). In DNA, the CDR3 is TGCAGTGCTAGAGTCCCGTCAGTGAGTTATAATTCACCCCTCCACTTT. The encoded protein is CSARVPSVSYNSPLHF.

This clonotype was detected a few times. The rearrangement uses TRBV5-6 and TRBJ1-2; 9 bases line up with TRBD1. The CDR3 is 13 residues long. In germline, CDR1 is SGHDT, CDR2 YYEEEE. J lost 3 bases, V lost 3 bases, and 0 bases had no gene match. The CDR3 DNA is TGTGCCAGCAGCTGGACAGGGGACTATGGCTACACCTTC. Residues: CASSWTGDYGYTF.

This clonotype turned up a few times. The V gene is TRBV3-1, the J gene TRBJ2-5, with a tentative D call TRBD2 (6 bases). The CDR3 is 15 amino acids. Germline V gene sequence: CDR1 LGHDT, CDR2 YNNKEL (reference sequence). V was cut by 3 bases and J by 2 bases, with 13 bases left in between. CDR3 region: CASSQGSGLQETQYF. In DNA, the CDR3 is TGTGCCAGCAGCCAGGGATCGGGACTGCAAGAGACCCAGTACTTC.

J is TRBJ2-7 and V is TRBV7-9; no firm D call. In germline, CDR1 is SEHNR, CDR2 FQNEAQ (reference sequence). The CDR3 totals 12 residues. Between the trimmed V and J ends, which lost 2 bases and 0 bases, there was a span of 2 bases. CDR3 coding DNA: TGTGCCAGCAGCTTAACCTCCTACGAGCAGTACGTC. Translated, it gives CASSLTSYEQYV.

The chain employs TRBV6-2 or TRBV6-3 and TRBJ2-2, with D possibly being TRBD2 (6 bases). Germline V gives CDR1 MNHEY, CDR2 SVGEGT. Trimming took off 2 bases at V and 4 bases at J, with 11 bases between the two ends. The CDR3 has 15 amino acids. CDR3 protein: CASSYRPGSTGELFF. The CDR3 DNA reads TGTGCCAGCAGTTACAGACCCGGGAGCACCGGGGAGCTGTTTTTT.

J is TRBJ1-5 and V is TRBV4-1; possible D gene TRBD1, 5 bases. Trimming took 1 base from V and 7 from J, leaving 8 bases between them. The CDR3 totals 13 residues. Looked up from germline, CDR1 is MGHRA and CDR2 is YSYEKL. The CDR3 sequence: CASSQAGSQPQHF. The CDR3, as DNA: TGCGCCAGCAGCCAAGCAGGGAGCCAGCCCCAGCATTTT.